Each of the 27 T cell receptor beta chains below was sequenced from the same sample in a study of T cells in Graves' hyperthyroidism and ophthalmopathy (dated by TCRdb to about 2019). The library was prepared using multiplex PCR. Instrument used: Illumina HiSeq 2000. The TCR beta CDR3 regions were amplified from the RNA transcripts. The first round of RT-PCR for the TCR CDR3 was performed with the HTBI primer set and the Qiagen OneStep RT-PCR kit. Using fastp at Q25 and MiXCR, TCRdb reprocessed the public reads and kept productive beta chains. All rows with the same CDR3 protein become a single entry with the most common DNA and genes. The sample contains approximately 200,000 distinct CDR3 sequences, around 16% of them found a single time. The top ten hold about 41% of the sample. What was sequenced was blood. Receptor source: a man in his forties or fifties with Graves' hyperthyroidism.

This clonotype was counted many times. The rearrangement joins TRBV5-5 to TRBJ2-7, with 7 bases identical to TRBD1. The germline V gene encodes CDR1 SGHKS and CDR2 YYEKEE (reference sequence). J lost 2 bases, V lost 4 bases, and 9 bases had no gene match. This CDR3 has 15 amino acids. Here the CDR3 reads CASSPPGQRTYEQYF. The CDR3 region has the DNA TGTGCCAGCAGCCCGCCGGGACAGCGAACCTACGAGCAGTACTTC.

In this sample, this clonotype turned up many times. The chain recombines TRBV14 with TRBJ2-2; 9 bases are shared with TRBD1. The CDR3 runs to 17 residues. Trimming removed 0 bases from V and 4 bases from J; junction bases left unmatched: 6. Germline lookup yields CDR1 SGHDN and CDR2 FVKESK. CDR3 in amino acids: CASSQETGGAGTGELFF. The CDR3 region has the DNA TGTGCCAGCAGCCAAGAAACAGGGGGCGCGGGCACCGGGGAGCTGTTTTTT.

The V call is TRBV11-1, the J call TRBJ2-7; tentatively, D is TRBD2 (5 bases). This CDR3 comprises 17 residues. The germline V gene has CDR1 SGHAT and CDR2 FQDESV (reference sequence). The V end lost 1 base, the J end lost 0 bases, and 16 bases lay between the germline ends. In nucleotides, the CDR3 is TGTGCCAGCAGCTTAGGGGAGAGGATCGCCAGCTCCTACGAGCAGTACTTC. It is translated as CASSLGERIASSYEQYF. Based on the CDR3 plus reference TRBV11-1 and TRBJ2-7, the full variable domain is EAEVAQSPRYKITEKSQAVAFWCDPISGHATLYWYRQILGQGPELLVQFQDESVVDDSQLPKDRFSAERLKGVDSTLKIQPAELGDSAMYLCASSLGERIASSYEQYFGPGTRLTVT.

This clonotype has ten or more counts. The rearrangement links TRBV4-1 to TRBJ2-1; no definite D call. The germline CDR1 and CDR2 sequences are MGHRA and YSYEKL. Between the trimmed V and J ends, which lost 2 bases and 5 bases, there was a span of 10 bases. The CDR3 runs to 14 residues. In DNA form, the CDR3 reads TGCGCCAGCAGCCAATCTCGACCAGACAATGAGCAGTTCTTC. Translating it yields CASSQSRPDNEQFF.

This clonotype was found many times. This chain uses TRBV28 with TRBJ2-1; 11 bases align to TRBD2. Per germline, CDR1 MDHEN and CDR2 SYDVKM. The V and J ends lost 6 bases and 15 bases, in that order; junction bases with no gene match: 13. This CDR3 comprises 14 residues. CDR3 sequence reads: CASSLGSGGARRFF. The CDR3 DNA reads TGTGCCAGCAGCCTCGGTAGCGGGGGGGCCCGGCGGTTCTTC.

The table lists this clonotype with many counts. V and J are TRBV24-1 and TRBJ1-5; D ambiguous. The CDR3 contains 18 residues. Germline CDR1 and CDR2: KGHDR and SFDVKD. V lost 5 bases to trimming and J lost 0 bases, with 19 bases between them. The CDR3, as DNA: TGTGCCACCAGTGGAATAAGGGCCGAATTCTATAGCAATCAGCCCCAGCATTTT. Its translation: CATSGIRAEFYSNQPQHF.

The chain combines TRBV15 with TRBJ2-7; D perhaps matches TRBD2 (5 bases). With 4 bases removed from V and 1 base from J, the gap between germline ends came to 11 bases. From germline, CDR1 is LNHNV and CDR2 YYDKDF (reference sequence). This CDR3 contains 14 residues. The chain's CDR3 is CATSKGLESYEQYF. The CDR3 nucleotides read TGTGCCACCAGCAAAGGACTCGAGTCCTACGAGCAGTACTTC.

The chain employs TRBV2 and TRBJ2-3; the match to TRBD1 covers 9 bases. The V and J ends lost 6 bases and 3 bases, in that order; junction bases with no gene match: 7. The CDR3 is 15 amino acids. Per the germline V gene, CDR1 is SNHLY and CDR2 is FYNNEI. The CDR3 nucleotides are TGTGCCAGCAGACCCGGGACAGGGAGTACAGATACGCAGTATTTT. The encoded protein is CASRPGTGSTDTQYF.

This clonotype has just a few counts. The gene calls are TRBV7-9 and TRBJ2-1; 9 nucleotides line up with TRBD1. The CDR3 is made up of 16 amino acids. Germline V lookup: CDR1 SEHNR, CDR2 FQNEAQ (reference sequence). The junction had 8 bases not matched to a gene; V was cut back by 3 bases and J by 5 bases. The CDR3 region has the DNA TGTGCCAGCAGCTTGCGACAGGGGGGATGGAACAATGAGCAGTTCTTC. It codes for CASSLRQGGWNNEQFF.

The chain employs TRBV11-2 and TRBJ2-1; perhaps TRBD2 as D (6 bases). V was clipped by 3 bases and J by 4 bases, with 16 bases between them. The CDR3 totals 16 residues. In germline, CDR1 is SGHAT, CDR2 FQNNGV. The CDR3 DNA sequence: TGTGCCAGCAGCTTCCGTGGGGGTAGCGGTTACAATGAGCAGTTCTTC. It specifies CASSFRGGSGYNEQFF. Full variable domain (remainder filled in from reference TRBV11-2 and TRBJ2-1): EAGVAQSPRYKIIEKRQSVAFWCNPISGHATLYWYQQILGQGPKLLIQFQNNGVVDDSQLPKDRFSAERLKGVDSTLKIQPAKLEDSAVYLCASSFRGGSGYNEQFFGPGTRLTVL.

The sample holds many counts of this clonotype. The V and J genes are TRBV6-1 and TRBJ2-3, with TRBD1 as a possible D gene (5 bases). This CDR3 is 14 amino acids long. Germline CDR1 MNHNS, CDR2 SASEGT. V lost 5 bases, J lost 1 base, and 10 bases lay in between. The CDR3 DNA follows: TGTGCCAGCAGTTCGACGACAGGCACAGATACGCAGTATTTT. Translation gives CASSSTTGTDTQYF.

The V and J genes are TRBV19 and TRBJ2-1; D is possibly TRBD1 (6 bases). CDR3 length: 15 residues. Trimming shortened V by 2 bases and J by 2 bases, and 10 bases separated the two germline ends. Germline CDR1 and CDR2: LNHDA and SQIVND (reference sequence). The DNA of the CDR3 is TGTGCCAGTAGTATATGGGGGCGCCCCTACAATGAGCAGTTCTTC. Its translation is CASSIWGRPYNEQFF.

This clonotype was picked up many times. This CDR3 is CASSLAAVYEQYF. The CDR3 DNA sequence: TGCGCCAGCAGCTTGGCCGCAGTCTACGAGCAGTACTTC. This chain links TRBV5-1 with TRBJ2-7; unclear D gene. CDR3 size: 13 residues. CDR1 is SGHRS, CDR2 YFSETQ, per germline. Trimming removed 0 bases at V and 3 bases at J, with 7 bases between.

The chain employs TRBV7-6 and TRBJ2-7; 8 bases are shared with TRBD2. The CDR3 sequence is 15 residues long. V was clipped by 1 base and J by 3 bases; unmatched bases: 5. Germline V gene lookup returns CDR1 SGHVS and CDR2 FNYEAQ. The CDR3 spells CASSLELADYYEQYF. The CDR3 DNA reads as TGTGCCAGCAGCTTAGAACTAGCGGATTACTACGAGCAGTACTTC. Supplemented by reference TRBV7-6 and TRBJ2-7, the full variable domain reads GAGVSQSPRYKVTKRGQDVALRCDPISGHVSLYWYRQALGQGPEFLTYFNYEAQQDKSGLPNDRFSAERPEGSISTLTIQRTEQRDSAMYRCASSLELADYYEQYFGPGTRLTVT.

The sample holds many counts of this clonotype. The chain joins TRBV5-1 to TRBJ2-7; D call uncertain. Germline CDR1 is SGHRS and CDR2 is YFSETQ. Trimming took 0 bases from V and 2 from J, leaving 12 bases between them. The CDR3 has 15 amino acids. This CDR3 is CASSLEMGIAYEQYF. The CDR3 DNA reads TGCGCCAGCAGCTTGGAGATGGGAATCGCCTACGAGCAGTACTTC.

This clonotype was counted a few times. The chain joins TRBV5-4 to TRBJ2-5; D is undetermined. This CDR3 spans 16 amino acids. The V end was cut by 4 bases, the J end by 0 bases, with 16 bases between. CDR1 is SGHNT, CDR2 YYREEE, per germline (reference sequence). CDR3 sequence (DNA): TGTGCCAGCAGCCCGGAGCCAGCATTGTACCAAGAGACCCAGTACTTC. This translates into CASSPEPALYQETQYF. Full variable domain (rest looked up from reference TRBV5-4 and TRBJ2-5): ETGVTQSPTHLIKTRGQQVTLRCSSQSGHNTVSWYQQALGQGPQFIFQYYREEENGRGNFPPRFSGLQFPNYSSELNVNALELDDSALYLCASSPEPALYQETQYFGPGTRLLVL.

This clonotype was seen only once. The CDR3 nucleotides read TGTGCCAGCAGTTCAGCGGGGACTACCACCTACGAGCAGTACTTC. Translating gives CASSSAGTTTYEQYF. This chain uses TRBV27 with TRBJ2-7; 7 positions agree with TRBD2. The CDR3 totals 15 residues. Germline V gene lookup returns CDR1 MNHEY and CDR2 SMNVEV (reference sequence). With V trimmed by 4 bases and J by 2 bases, 8 bases remained unmatched.

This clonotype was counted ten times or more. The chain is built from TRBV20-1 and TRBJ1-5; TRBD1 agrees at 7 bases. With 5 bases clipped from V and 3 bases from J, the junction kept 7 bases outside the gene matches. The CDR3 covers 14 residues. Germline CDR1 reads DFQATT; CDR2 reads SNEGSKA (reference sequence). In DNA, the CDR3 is TGCAGTGCTTTGGGACAGCGATTCAATCAGCCCCAGCATTTT. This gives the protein CSALGQRFNQPQHF.

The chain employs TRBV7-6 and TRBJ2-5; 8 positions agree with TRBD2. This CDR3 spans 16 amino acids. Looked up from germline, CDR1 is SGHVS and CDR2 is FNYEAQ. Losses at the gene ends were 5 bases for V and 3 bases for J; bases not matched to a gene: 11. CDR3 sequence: CASSRGGRGGEETQYF. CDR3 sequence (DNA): TGTGCCAGCAGCCGGGGGGGCAGGGGAGGAGAAGAGACCCAGTACTTC. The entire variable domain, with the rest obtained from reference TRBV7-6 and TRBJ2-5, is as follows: GAGVSQSPRYKVTKRGQDVALRCDPISGHVSLYWYRQALGQGPEFLTYFNYEAQQDKSGLPNDRFSAERPEGSISTLTIQRTEQRDSAMYRCASSRGGRGGEETQYFGPGTRLLVL.

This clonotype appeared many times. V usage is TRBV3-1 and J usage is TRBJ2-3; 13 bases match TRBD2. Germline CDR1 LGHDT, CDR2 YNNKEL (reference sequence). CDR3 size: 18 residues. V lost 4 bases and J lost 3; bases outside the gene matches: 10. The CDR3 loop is CASSPITSGGAGTDTQYF. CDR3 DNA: TGTGCCAGCAGCCCAATCACTAGCGGGGGGGCCGGAACAGATACGCAGTATTTT.

CDR3 DNA: TGTGCCAGCGCCGACAGGGGCAATCAGCCCCAGCATTTT. Protein sequence: CASADRGNQPQHF. The chain uses TRBV28 and TRBJ1-5; 7 nucleotides agree with TRBD1. This CDR3 is built from 13 residues. Germline CDR1 is MDHEN and CDR2 is SYDVKM. The ends lost 8 bases at V and 2 bases at J; junction bases unmatched: 3.

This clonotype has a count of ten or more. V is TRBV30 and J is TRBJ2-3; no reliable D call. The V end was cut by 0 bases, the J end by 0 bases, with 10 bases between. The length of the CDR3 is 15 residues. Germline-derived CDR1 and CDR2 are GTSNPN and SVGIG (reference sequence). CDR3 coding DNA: TGTGCCTGGAGTGTCTACAGACCTAGCACAGATACGCAGTATTTT. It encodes CAWSVYRPSTDTQYF.

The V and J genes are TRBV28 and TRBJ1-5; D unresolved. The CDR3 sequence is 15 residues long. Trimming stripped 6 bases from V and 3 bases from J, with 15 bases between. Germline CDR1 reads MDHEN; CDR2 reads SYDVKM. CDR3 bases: TGTGCCAGCAGCCCATCCGGACGGCTCAATCAGCCCCAGCATTTT. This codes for CASSPSGRLNQPQHF.

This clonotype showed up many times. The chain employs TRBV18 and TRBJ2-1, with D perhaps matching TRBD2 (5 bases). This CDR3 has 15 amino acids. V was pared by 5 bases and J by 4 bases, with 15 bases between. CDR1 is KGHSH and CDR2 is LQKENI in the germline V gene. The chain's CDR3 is CASSTPPGEYNEQFF. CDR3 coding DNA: TGTGCCAGCTCAACCCCCCCCGGGGAATACAATGAGCAGTTCTTC.

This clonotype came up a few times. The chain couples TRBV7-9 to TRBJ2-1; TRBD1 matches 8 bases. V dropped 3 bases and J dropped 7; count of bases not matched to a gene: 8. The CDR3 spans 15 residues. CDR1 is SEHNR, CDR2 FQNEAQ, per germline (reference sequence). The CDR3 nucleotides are TGTGCCAGCAGCTTCAGGACAGGGCGCCCTAATGAGCAGTTCTTC. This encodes CASSFRTGRPNEQFF.

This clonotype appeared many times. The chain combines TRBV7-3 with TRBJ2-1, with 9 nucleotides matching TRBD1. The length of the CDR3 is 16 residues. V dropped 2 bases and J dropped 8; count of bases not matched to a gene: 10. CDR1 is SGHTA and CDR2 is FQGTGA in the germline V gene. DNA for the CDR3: TGTGCCAGCAGCTTAGGGACAGGGAGCGCATCCCATGAGCAGTTCTTC. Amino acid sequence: CASSLGTGSASHEQFF. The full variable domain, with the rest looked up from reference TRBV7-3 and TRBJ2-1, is GAGVSQTPSNKVTEKGKYVELRCDPISGHTALYWYRQSLGQGPEFLIYFQGTGAADDSGLPNDRFFAVRPEGSVSTLKIQRTERGDSAVYLCASSLGTGSASHEQFFGPGTRLTVL.

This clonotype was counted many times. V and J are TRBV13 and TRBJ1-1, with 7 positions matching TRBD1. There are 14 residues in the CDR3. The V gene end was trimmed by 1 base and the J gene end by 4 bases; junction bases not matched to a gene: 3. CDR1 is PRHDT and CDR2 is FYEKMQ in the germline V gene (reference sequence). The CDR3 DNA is TGTGCCAGCAGCTTAGTCCCAGGGGGCACTGAAGCTTTCTTT. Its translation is CASSLVPGGTEAFF.